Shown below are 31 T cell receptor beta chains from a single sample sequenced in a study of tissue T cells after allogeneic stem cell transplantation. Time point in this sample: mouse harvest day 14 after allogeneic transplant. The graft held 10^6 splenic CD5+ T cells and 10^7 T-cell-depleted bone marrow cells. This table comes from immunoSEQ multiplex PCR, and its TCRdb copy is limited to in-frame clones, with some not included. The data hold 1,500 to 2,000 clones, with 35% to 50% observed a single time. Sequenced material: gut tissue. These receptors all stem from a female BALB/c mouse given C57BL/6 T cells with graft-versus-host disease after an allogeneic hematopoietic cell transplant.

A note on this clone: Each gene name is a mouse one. The DNA read from the CDR3 is TGTGCCAGCAGCCAAAGTGGGGGGATCTCCTATGAACAGTAC. As protein: CASSQSGGISYEQY. The CDR3 in its entirety is CASSQSGGISYEQYF. This sequence joins TRBV2 and TRBJ2-7, with 7 bases identical to TRBD2. The read stops 1 residue short of the end of the CDR3; the missing end is completed from the germline J gene. CDR1 LGHNA and CDR2 YSYQKL come from the germline V gene. There are 15 residues in the CDR3. With 2 bases clipped from V and 0 bases from J, the junction kept 4 bases outside the gene matches.

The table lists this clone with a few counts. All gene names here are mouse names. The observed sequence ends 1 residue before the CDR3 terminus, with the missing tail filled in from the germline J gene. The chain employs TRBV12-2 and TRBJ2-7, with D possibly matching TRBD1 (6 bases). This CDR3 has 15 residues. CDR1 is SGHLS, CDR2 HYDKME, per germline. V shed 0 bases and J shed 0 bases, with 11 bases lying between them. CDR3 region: CASSLTGKASYEQYF. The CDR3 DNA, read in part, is TGTGCCAGCTCTCTCACAGGGAAGGCCTCCTATGAACAGTAC.

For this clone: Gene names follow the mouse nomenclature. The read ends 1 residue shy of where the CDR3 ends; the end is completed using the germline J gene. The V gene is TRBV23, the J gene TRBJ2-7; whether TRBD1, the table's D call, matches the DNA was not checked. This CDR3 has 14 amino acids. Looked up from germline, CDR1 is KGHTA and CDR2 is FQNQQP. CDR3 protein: CSSSQSNRGEEQYF. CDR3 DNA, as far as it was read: TGCTCCAGCAGTCAATCGAACAGGGGTGAGGAACAGTAC.

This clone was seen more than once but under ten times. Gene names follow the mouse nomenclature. The CDR3 loop reads CASSIGTGGAEEQYF. The CDR3 DNA, read in part, is TGTGCCAGCAGTATTGGGACAGGGGGCGCAGAGGAACAGTAC. The chain is built from TRBV19 and TRBJ2-7; 12 bases match TRBD1. The CDR3 end falls 1 residue outside the read, so it is completed with the germline J gene. V trimming: 2 bases; J trimming: 7 bases; junction bases outside the gene matches: 7. Germline V gene data show CDR1 as FNHDT and CDR2 as SITEND (reference sequence). This CDR3 spans 15 amino acids.

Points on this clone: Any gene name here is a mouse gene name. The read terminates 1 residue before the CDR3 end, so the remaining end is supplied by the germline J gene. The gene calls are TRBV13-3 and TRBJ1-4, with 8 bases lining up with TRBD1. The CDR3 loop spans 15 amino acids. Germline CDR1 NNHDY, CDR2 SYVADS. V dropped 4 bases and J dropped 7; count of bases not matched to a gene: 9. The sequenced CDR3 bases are TGTGCCAGCAGTCTCGGACAGGGACGGGGCGAAAGATTATTT. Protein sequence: CASSLGQGRGERLF. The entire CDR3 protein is CASSLGQGRGERLFF.

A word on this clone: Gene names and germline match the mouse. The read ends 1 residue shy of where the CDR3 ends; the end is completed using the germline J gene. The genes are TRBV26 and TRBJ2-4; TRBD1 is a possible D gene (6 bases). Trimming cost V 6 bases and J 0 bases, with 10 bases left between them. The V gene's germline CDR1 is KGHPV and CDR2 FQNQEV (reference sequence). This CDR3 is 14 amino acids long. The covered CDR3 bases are TGTGCCAGCAGCCAGGACAGTAGTCAAAACACCTTGTAC. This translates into CASSQDSSQNTLY. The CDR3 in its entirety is CASSQDSSQNTLYF. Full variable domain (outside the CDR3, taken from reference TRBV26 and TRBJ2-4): NSKVIQTPRYLVKGQGQKAKMRCIPEKGHPVVFWYQQNKNNEFKFLINFQNQEVLQQIDMTEKRFSAECPSNSPCSLEIQSSEAGDSALYLCASSQDSSQNTLYFGAGTRLSVL.

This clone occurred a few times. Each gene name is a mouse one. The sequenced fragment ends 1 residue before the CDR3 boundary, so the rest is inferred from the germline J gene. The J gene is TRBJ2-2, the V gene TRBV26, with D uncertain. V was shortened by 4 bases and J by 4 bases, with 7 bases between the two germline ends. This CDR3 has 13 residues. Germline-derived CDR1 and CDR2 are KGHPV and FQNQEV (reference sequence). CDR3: CASSPAGTGQLYF. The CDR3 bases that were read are TGTGCCAGCAGTCCGGCCGGCACCGGGCAGCTCTAC.

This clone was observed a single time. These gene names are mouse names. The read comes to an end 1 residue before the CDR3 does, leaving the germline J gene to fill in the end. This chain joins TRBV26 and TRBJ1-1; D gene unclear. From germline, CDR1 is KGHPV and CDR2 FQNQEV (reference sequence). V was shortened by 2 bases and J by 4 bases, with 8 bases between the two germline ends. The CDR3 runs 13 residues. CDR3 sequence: CASSLGVGTEVFF. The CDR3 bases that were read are TGTGCCAGCAGTCTGGGGGTGGGCACAGAAGTCTTC.

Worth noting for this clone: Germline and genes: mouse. The CDR3 reads CASSETGYTEVFF. Incomplete CDR3 DNA: TGTGCCAGCAGCGAGACAGGGTACACAGAAGTCTTC. The chain carries TRBV26 and TRBJ1-1, with 7 bases that match TRBD1. The DNA ends 1 residue before the CDR3 does, and the rest of the CDR3 is filled in from the germline J gene. Germline CDR1 KGHPV, CDR2 FQNQEV (reference sequence). The CDR3 runs to 13 residues. After removal of 6 bases from V and 3 bases from J, the junction contained 4 bases not matched to a gene.

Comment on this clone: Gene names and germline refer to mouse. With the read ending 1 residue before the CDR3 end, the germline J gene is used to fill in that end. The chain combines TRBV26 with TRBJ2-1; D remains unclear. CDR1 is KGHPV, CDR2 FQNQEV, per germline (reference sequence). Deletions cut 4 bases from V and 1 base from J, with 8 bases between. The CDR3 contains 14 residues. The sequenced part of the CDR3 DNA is TGTGCCAGCAGTCCTCCGGGGAACTATGCTGAGCAGTTC. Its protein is CASSPPGNYAEQF. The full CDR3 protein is CASSPPGNYAEQFF. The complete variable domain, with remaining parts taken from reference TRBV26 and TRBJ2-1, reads NSKVIQTPRYLVKGQGQKAKMRCIPEKGHPVVFWYQQNKNNEFKFLINFQNQEVLQQIDMTEKRFSAECPSNSPCSLEIQSSEAGDSALYLCASSPPGNYAEQFFGPGTRLTVL.

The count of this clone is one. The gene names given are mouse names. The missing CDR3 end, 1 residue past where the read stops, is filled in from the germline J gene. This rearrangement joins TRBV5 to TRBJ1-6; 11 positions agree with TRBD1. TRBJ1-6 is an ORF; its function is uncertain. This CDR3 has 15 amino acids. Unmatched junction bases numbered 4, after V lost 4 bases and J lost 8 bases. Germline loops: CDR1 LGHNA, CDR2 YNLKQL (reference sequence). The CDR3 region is CASSPGQGGYSPLYF. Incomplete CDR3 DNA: TGTGCCAGCAGCCCGGGACAGGGGGGTTATTCGCCCCTCTAC.

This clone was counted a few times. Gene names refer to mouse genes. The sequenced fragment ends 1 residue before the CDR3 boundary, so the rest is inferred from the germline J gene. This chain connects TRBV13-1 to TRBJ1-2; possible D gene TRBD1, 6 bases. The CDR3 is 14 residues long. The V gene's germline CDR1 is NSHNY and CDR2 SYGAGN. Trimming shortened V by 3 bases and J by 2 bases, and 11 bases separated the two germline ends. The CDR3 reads CASSVGGLNSDYTF. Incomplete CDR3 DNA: TGTGCCAGCAGTGTGGGGGGGCTCAACTCCGACTACACC.

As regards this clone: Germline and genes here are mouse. Incomplete CDR3 DNA: TGTGCCAGCAGTCTAGGAAACACAGAAGTCTTC. Translation: CASSLGNTEVF. The CDR3 as a whole reads CASSLGNTEVFF. The genes are TRBV26 and TRBJ1-1; D uncertain. The read halts 1 residue ahead of the CDR3 end, with the missing end drawn from the germline J gene. Germline V gene data show CDR1 as KGHPV and CDR2 as FQNQEV (reference sequence). V lost 3 bases and J 1 base, leaving 3 bases between the germline ends. There are 12 residues in the CDR3.

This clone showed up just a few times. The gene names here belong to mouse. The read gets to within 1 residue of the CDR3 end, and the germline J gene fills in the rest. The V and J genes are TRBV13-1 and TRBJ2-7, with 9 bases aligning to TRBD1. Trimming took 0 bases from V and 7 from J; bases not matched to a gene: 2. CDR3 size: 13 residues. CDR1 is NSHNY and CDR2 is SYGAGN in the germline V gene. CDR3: CASSDDRGREQYF. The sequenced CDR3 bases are TGTGCCAGCAGTGATGACAGGGGGCGAGAACAGTAC.

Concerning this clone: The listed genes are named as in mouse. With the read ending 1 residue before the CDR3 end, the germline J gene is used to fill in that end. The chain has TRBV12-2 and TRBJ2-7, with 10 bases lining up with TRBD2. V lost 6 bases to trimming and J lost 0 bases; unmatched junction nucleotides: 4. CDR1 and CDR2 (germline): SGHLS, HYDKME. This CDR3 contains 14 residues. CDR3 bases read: TGTGCCAGCAGTGACTGGGGGGACTCCTATGAACAGTAC. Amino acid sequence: CASSDWGDSYEQY. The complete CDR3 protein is CASSDWGDSYEQYF. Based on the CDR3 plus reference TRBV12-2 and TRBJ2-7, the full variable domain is NSGVVQSPRYIIKGKGERSILKCIPISGHLSVAWYQQTQGQELKFFIQHYDKMERDKGNLPSRFSVQQFDDYHSEMNMSALELEDSAVYFCASSDWGDSYEQYFGPGTRLTVL.

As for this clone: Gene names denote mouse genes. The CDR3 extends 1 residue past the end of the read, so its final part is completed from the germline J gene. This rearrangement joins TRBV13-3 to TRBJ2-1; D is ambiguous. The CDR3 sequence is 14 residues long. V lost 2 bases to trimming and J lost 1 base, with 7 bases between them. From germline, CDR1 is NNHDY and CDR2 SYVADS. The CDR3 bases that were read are TGTGCCAGCAGTGACCCCCCCAACTATGCTGAGCAGTTC. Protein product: CASSDPPNYAEQF. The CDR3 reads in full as CASSDPPNYAEQFF.

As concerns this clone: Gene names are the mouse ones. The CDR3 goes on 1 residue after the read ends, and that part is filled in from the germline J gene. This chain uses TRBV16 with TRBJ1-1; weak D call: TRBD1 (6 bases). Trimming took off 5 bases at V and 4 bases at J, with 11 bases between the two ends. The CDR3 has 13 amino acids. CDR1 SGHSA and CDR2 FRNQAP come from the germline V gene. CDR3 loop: CASSPGTITEVFF. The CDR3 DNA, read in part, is TGTGCAAGCAGCCCCGGGACAATCACAGAAGTCTTC. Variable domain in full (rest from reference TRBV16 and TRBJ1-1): NAGVIQTPRHKVTGKGQEATLWCEPISGHSAVFWYRQTIVQGLEFLTYFRNQAPIDDSGMPKERFSAQMPNQSHSTLKIQSTQPQDSAVYLCASSPGTITEVFFGKGTRLTVV.

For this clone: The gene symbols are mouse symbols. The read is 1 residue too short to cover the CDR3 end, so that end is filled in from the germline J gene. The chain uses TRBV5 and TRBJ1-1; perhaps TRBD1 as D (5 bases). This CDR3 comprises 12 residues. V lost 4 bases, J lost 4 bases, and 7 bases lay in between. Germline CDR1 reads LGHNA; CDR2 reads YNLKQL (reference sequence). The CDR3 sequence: CASSRDVTEVFF. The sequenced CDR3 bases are TGTGCCAGCAGCCGGGACGTCACAGAAGTCTTC.

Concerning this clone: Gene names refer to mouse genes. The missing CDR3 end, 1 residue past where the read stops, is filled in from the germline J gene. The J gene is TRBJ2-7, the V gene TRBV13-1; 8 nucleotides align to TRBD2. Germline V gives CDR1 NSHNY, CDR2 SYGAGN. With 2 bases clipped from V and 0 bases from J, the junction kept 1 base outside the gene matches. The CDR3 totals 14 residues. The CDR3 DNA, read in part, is TGTGCCAGCAGTGACTGGGGGGACTCCTATGAACAGTAC. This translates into CASSDWGDSYEQY. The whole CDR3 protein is CASSDWGDSYEQYF.

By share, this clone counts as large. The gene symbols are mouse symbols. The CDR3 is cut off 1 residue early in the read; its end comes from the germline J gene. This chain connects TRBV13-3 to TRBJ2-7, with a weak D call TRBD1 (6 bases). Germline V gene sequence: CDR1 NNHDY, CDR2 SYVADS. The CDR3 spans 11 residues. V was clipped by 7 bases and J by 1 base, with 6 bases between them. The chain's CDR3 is CASGTSYEQYF. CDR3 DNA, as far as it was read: TGTGCCAGCGGGACATCCTATGAACAGTAC.

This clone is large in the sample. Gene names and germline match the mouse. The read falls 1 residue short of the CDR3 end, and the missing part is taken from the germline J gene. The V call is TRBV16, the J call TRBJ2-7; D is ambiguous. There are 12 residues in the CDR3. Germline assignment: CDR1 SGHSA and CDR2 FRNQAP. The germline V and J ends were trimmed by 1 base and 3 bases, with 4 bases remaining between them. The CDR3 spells CASSLANYEQYF. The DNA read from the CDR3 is TGTGCAAGCAGCTTAGCAAACTATGAACAGTAC. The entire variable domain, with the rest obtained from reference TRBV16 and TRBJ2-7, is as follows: NAGVIQTPRHKVTGKGQEATLWCEPISGHSAVFWYRQTIVQGLEFLTYFRNQAPIDDSGMPKERFSAQMPNQSHSTLKIQSTQPQDSAVYLCASSLANYEQYFGPGTRLTVL.

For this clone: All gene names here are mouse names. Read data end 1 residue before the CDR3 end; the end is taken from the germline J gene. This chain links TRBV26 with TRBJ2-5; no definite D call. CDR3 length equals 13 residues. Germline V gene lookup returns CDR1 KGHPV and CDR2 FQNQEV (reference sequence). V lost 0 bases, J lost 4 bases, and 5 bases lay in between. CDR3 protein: CASSLSGKDTQYF. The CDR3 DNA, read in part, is TGTGCCAGCAGTCTGTCCGGGAAAGACACCCAGTAC.

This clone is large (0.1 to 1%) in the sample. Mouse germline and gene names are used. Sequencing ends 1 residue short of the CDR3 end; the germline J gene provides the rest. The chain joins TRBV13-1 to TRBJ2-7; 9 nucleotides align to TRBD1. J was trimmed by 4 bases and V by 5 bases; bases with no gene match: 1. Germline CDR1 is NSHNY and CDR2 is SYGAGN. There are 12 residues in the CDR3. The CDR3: CASRDRGYEQYF. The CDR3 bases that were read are TGTGCCAGCAGGGACAGGGGTTATGAACAGTAC.

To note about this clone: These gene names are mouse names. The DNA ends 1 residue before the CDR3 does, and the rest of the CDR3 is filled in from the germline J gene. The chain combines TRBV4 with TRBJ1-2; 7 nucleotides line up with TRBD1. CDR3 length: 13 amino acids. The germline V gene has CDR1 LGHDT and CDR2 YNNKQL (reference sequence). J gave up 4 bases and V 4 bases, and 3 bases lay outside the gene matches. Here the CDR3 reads CASSLTGASDYTF. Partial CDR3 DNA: TGTGCCAGCAGCTTAACAGGGGCCTCCGACTACACC. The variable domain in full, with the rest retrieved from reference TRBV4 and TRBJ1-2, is ETAVFQTPNYHVTQVGNEVSFNCKQTLGHDTMYWYKQDSKKLLKIMFSYNNKQLIVNETVPRRFSPQSSDKAHLNLRIKSVEPEDSAVYLCASSLTGASDYTFGSGTRLLVI.

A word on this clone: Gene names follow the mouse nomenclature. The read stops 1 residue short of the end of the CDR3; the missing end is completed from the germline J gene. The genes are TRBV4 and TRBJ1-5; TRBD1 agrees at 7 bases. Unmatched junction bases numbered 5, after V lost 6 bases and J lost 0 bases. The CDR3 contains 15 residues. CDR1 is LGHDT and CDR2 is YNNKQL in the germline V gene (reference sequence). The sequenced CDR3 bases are TGTGCCAGCAGATCGGGACAGAATAACAACCAGGCTCCGCTT. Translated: CASRSGQNNNQAPL. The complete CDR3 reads CASRSGQNNNQAPLF.

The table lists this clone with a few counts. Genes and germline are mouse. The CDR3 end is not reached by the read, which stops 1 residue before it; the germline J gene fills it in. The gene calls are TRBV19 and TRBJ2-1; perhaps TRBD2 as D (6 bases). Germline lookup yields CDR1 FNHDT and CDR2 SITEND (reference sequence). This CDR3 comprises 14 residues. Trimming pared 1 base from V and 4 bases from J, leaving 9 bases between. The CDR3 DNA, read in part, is TGTGCCAGCAGTATACTGGGGAGATATGCTGAGCAGTTC. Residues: CASSILGRYAEQF. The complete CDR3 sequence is CASSILGRYAEQFF.

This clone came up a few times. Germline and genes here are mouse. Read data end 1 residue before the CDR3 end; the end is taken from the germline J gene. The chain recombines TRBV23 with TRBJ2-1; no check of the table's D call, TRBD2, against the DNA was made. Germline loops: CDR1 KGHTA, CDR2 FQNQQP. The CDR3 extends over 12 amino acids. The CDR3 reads CSSSQSWAEQFF. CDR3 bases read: TGCTCCAGCAGTCAATCGTGGGCTGAGCAGTTC.

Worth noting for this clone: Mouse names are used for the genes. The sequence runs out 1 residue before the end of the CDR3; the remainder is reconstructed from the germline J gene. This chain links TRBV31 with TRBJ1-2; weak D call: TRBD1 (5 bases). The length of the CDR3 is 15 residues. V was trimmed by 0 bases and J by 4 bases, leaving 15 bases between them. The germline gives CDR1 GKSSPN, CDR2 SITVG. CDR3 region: CAWSLAPGRGSDYTF. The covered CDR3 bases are TGTGCCTGGAGTCTAGCCCCAGGGAGGGGCTCCGACTACACC.

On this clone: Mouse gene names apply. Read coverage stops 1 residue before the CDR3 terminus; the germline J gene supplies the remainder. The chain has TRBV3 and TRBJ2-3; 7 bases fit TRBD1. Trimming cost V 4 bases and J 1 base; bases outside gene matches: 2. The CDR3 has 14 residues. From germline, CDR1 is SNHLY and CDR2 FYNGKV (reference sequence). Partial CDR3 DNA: TGTGCCAGCAGCTACAGGGGAGGTGCAGAAACGCTGTAT. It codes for CASSYRGGAETLY. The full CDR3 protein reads CASSYRGGAETLYF.

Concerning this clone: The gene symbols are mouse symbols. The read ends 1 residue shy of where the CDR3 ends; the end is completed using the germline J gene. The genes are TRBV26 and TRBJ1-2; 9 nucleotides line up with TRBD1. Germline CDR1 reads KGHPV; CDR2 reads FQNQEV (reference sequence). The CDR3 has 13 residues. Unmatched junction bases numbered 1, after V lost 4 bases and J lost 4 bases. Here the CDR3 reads CASSRDRASDYTF. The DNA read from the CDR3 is TGTGCCAGCAGTCGGGACAGGGCCTCCGACTACACC.

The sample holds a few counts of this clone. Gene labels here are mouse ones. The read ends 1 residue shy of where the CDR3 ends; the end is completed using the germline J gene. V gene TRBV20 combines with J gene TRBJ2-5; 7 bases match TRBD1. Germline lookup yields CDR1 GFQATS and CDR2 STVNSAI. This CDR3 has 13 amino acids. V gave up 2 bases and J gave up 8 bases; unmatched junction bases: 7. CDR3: CGARTGTEGTQYF. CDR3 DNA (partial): TGTGGTGCTAGGACCGGGACAGAGGGCACCCAGTAC.